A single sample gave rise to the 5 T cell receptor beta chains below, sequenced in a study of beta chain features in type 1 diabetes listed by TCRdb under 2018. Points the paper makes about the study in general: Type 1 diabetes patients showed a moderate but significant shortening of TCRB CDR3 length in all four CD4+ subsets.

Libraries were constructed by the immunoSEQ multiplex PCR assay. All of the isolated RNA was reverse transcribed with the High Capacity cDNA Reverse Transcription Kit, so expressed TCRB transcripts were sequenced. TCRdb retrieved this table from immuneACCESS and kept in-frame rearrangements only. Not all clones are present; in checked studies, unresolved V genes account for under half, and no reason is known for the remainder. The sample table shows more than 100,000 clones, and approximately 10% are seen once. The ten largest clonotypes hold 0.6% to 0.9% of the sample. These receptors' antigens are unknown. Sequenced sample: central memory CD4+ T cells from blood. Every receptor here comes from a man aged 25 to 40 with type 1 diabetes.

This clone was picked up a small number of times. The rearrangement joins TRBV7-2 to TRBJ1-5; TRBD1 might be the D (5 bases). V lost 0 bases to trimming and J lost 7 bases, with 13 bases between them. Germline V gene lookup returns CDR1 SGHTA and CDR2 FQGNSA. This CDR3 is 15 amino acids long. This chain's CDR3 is CASSLALSGYQPQHF. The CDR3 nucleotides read TGTGCCAGCAGCTTAGCGTTGTCAGGGTACCAGCCCCAGCATTTT.

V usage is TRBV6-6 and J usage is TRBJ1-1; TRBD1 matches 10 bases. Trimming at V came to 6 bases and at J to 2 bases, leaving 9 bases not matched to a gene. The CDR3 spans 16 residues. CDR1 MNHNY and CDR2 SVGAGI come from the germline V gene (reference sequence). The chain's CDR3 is CASSHDRGPQNTEAFF. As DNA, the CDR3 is TGTGCCAGCAGCCACGACAGGGGGCCTCAAAACACTGAAGCTTTCTTT.

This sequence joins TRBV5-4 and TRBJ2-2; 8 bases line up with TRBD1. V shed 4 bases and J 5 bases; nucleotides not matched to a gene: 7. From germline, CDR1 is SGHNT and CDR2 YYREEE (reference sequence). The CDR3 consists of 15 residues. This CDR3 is CASSQDRGKTGELFF. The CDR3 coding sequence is TGTGCCAGCAGCCAAGACAGGGGAAAAACCGGGGAGCTGTTTTTT.

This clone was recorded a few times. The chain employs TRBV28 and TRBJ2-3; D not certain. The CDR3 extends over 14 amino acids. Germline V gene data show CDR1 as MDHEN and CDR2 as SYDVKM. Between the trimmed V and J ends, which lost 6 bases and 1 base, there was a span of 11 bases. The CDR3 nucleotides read TGTGCCAGCAGAGTGGGTGGGCGCACAGATACGCAGTATTTT. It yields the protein CASRVGGRTDTQYF.

The CDR3 DNA reads TGTGCCAGCAGGACAGGACAGGGGGGTAGTTCACCCCTCCACTTT. Amino acids: CASRTGQGGSSPLHF. The rearrangement joins TRBV27 to TRBJ1-6; 10 positions agree with TRBD1. The CDR3 covers 15 residues. Trimming removed 6 bases from V and 9 bases from J; junction bases left unmatched: 8. The germline V gene encodes CDR1 MNHEY and CDR2 SMNVEV (reference sequence).